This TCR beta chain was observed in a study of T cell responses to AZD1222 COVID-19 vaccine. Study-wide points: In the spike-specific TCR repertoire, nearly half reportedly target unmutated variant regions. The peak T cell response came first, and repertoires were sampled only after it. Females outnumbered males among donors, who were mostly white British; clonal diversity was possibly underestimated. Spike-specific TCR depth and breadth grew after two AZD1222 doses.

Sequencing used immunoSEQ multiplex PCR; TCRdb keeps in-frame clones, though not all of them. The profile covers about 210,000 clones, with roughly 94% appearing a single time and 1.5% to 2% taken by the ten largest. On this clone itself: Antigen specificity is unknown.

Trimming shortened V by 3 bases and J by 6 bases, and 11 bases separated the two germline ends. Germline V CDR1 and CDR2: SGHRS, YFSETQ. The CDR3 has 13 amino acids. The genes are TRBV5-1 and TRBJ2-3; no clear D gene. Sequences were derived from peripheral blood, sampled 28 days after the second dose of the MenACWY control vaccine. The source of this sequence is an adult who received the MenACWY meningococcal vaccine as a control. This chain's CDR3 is CASSSGAGDTQYF. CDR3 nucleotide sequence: TGCGCCAGCAGCTCTGGAGCTGGGGATACGCAGTATTTT. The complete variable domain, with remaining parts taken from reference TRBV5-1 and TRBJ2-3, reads KAGVTQTPRYLIKTRGQQVTLSCSPISGHRSVSWYQQTPGQGLQFLFEYFSETQRNKGNFPGRFSGRQFSNSRSEMNVSTLELGDSALYLCASSSGAGDTQYFGPGTRLTVL.